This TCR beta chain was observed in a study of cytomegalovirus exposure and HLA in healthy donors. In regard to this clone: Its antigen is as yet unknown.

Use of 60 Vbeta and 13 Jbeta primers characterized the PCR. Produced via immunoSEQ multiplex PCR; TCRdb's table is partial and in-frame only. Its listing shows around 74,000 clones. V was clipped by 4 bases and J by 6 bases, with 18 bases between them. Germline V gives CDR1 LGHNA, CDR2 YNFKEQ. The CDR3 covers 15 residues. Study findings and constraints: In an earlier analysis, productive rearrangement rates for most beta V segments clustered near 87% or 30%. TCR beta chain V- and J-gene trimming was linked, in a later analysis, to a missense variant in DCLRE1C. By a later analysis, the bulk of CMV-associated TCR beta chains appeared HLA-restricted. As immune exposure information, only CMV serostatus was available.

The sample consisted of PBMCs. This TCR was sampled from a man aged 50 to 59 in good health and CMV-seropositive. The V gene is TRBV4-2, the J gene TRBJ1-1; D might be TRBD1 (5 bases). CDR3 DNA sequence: TGTGCCAGCAGCCGAGACGAAGGGGCGAGGCCTGAAGCTTTCTTT. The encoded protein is CASSRDEGARPEAFF.